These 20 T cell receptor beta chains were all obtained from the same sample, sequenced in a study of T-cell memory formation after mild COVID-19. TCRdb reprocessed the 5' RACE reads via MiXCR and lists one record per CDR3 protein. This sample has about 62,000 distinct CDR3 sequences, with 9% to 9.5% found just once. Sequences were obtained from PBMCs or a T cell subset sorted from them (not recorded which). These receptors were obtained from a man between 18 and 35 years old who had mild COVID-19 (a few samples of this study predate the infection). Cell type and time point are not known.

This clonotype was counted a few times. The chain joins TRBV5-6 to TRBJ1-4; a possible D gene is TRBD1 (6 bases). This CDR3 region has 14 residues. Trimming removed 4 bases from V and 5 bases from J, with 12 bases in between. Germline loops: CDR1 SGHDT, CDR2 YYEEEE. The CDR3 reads CASSQIDRNEKLFF. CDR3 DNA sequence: TGTGCCAGCAGCCAGATCGACAGGAATGAAAAACTGTTTTTT.

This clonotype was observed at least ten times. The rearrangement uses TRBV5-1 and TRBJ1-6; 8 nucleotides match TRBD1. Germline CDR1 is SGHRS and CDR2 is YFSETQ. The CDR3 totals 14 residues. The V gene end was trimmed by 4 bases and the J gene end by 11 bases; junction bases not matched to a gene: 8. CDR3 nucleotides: TGCGCCAGCAGCGTCCAGGGGGCGCGGACACCCCTCCACTTT. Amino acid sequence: CASSVQGARTPLHF.

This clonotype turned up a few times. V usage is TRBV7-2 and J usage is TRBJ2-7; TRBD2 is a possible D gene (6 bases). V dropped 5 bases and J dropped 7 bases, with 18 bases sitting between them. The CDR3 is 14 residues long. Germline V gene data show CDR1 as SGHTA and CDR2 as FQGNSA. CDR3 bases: TGTGCCAGCAGCCGGAGGGACCTCTGGGGAGAGCAGTACTTC. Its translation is CASSRRDLWGEQYF.

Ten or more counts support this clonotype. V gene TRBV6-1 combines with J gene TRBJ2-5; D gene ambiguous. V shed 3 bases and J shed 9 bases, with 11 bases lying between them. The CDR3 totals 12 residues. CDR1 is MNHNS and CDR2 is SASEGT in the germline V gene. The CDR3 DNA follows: TGTGCCAGCAGTGACGTGGGTATCTCCCAGTACTTC. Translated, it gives CASSDVGISQYF.

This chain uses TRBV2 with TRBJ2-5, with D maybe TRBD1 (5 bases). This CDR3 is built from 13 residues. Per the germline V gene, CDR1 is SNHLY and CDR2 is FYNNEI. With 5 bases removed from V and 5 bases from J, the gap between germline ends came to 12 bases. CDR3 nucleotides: TGTGCCAGCAGTAGGGGCCTCTGGGAGACCCAGTACTTC. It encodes CASSRGLWETQYF.

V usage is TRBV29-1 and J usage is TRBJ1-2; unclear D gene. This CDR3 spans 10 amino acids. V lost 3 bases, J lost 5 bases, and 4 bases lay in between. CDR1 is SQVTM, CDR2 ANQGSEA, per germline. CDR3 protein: CSVDKYGYTF. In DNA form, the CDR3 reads TGCAGCGTTGATAAGTATGGCTACACCTTC.

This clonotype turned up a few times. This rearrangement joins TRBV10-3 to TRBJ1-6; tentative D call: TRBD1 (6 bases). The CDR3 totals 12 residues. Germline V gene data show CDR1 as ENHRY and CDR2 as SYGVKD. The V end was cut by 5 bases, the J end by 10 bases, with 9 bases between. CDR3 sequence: CAISSGDSPLHF. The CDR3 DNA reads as TGTGCCATCAGTTCAGGGGACTCACCCCTCCACTTT.

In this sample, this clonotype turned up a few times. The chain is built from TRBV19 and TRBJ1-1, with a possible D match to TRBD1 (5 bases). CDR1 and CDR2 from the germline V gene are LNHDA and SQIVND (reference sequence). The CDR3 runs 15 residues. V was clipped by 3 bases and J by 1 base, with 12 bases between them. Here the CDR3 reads CASSIRWGRNTEAFF. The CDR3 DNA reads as TGTGCCAGTAGTATTCGTTGGGGCAGGAACACTGAAGCTTTCTTT.

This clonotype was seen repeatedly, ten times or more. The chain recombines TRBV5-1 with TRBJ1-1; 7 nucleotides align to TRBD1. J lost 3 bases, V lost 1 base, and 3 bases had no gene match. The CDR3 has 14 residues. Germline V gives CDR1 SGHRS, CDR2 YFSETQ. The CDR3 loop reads CASSLRQGHTEAFF. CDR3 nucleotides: TGCGCCAGCAGCTTGCGACAGGGTCACACTGAAGCTTTCTTT.

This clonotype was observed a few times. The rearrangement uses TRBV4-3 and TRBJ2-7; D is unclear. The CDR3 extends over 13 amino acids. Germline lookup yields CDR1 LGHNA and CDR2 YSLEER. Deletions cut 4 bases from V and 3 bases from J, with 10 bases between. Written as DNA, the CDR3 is TGCGCCAGCAGCCTCGATTTGGGCTACGAGCAGTACTTC. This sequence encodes CASSLDLGYEQYF.

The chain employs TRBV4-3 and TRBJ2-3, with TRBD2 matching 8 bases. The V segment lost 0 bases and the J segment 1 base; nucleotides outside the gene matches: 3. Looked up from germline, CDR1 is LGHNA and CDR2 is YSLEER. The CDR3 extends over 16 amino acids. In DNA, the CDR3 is TGCGCCAGCAGCCAAGATATCGGGGGGGGCACAGATACGCAGTATTTT. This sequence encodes CASSQDIGGGTDTQYF.

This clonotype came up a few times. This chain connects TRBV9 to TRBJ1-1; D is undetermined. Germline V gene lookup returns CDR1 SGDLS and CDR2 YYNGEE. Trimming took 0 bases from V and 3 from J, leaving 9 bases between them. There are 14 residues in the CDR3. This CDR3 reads CASSVGEGYTEAFF. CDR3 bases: TGTGCCAGCAGCGTAGGCGAAGGGTACACTGAAGCTTTCTTT. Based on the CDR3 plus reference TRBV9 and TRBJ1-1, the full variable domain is DSGVTQTPKHLITATGQRVTLRCSPRSGDLSVYWYQQSLDQGLQFLIQYYNGEERAKGNILERFSAQQFPDLHSELNLSSLELGDSALYFCASSVGEGYTEAFFGQGTRLTVV.

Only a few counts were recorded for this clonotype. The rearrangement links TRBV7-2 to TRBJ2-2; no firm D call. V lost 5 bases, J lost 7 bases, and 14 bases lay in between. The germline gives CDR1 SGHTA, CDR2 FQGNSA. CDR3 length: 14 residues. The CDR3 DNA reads TGTGCCAGCAGCCCGCCCGGGTCTGGCGGGGAGCTGTTTTTT. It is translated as CASSPPGSGGELFF.

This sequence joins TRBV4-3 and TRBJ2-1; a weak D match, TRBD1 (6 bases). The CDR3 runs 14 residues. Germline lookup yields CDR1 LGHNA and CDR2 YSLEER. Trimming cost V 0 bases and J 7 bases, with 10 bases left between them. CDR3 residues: CASSQEAGVNEQFF. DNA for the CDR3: TGCGCCAGCAGCCAAGAGGCAGGGGTTAATGAGCAGTTCTTC.

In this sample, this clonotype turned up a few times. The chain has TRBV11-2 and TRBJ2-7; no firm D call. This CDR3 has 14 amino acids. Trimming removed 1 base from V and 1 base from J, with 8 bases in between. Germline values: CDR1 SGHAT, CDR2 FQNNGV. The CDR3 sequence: CASSLGQLSYEQYV. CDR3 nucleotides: TGTGCCAGCAGCTTAGGCCAGCTTTCCTACGAGCAGTACGTC.

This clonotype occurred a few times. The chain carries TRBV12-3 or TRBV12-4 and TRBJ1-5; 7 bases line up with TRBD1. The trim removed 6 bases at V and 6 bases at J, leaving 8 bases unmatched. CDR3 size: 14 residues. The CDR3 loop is CASSKTGVGQPQHF. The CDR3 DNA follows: TGTGCCAGCAGCAAAACAGGGGTCGGTCAGCCCCAGCATTTT.

CDR3 protein: CASSQTGTEAFF. CDR3 nucleotide sequence: TGCGCCAGCAGTCAAACAGGCACTGAAGCTTTCTTT. The chain uses TRBV23-1 and TRBJ1-1, with a possible D match to TRBD1 (5 bases). TRBV23-1 is placed among ORFs of uncertain function. The CDR3 runs 12 residues. The V end lost 2 bases, the J end lost 4 bases, and 5 bases lay between the germline ends.

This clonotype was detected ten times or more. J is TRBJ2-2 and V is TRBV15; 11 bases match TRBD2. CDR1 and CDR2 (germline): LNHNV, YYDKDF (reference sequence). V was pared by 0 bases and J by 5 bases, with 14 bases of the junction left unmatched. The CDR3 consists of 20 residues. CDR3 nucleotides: TGTGCCACCAGCAGAGATGTAGAGGTGTTGGCTAGCGGGGGGACCGGGGAGCTGTTTTTT. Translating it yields CATSRDVEVLASGGTGELFF.

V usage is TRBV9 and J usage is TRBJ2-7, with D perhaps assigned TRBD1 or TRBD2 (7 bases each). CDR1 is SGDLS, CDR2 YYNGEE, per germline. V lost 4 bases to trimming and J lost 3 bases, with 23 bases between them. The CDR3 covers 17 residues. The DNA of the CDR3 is TGTGCCAGCAGCCAGGGGGGGGCACACGGGACGGTCTACGAGCAGTACGTC. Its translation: CASSQGGAHGTVYEQYV.

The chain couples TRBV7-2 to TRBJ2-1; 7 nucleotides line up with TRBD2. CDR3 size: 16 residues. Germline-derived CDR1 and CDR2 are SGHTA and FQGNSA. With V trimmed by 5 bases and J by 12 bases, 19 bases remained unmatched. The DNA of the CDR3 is TGTGCCAGCAGCCCTCTCCCGGGGGGTCTGGCCTTAGGGCAGTTCTTC. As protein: CASSPLPGGLALGQFF.